Each of the 6 T cell receptor beta chains below was sequenced from the same sample in a study of shared clonotypes between healthy human individuals. TCRdb's table, derived via immunoSEQ multiplex PCR, lists solely in-frame clones and lacks some. Of roughly 120,000 clones detected, around 71% appear once; the ten largest clones hold around 23%. The sample taken for sequencing was memory CD8+ T cells sorted from blood. Sample subset: CD45RO+ cells pooled with CCR7-negative TemRA cells. The source of these receptors is a woman younger than 45 in good health.

This rearrangement joins TRBV2 to TRBJ1-2; no reliable D call. The CDR3 spans 15 residues. V gave up 7 bases and J gave up 0 bases, with 15 bases separating them. CDR1 and CDR2 (germline): SNHLY, FYNNEI. The CDR3 region has the DNA TGTGCCAGCACCCCGTCTCCACAGCCTAACTATGGCTACACCTTC. Protein product: CASTPSPQPNYGYTF.

The V call is TRBV6-1, the J call TRBJ2-7; 8 nucleotides match TRBD1. J was trimmed by 3 bases and V by 6 bases; bases with no gene match: 7. The germline V gene has CDR1 MNHNS and CDR2 SASEGT. The CDR3 covers 14 residues. The CDR3 region is CASRLTGESYEQYF. The CDR3 DNA is TGTGCCAGCAGGTTGACAGGGGAAAGCTACGAGCAGTACTTC.

The rearrangement joins TRBV7-9 to TRBJ2-7, with D possibly being TRBD2 (7 bases). V lost 1 base, J lost 6 bases, and 16 bases lay in between. The CDR3 contains 15 residues. Germline V gives CDR1 SEHNR, CDR2 FQNEAQ (reference sequence). The CDR3, as DNA: TGTGCCAGCAGCTTAGAATCCGGGGGGCGCCGCGAGCAGTACTTC. It encodes CASSLESGGRREQYF. Combining the CDR3 with reference TRBV7-9 and TRBJ2-7 gives the whole variable domain DTGVSQNPRHKITKRGQNVTFRCDPISEHNRLYWYRQTLGQGPEFLTYFQNEAQLEKSRLLSDRFSAERPKGSFSTLEIQRTEQGDSAMYLCASSLESGGRREQYFGPGTRLTVT.

This chain uses TRBV4-2 with TRBJ2-3; TRBD2 is a possible D gene (6 bases). The V gene's germline CDR1 is LGHNA and CDR2 YNFKEQ. The CDR3 runs to 17 residues. V lost 0 bases and J lost 2, with 15 bases in between. The CDR3 DNA reads TGTGCCAGCAGCCAAGATTGGAGCGGAGGGGCCACAGATACGCAGTATTTT. As protein: CASSQDWSGGATDTQYF.

The chain combines TRBV19 with TRBJ2-2, with 9 bases matching TRBD2. In germline, CDR1 is LNHDA, CDR2 SQIVND (reference sequence). V shed 1 base and J 1 base; nucleotides not matched to a gene: 16. This CDR3 region has 21 residues. In nucleotides, the CDR3 is TGTGCCAGTAGTATAGCGGGGGCCGGGACTAGCACCCGTGGGAACACCGGGGAGCTGTTTTTT. Its translation is CASSIAGAGTSTRGNTGELFF.

V gene TRBV28 combines with J gene TRBJ1-5; 7 bases are a match to TRBD1. The germline gives CDR1 MDHEN, CDR2 SYDVKM. V lost 2 bases and J lost 4; bases outside the gene matches: 11. The CDR3 length is 17 residues. For the CDR3, the DNA is TGTGCCAGCAGTTTAACCACCCCGGGACAGATGAATCAGCCCCAGCATTTT. This encodes CASSLTTPGQMNQPQHF.